Listed below are T cell receptor beta chains from one sample, sequenced in a study of response to subunit inactivated influenza vaccine. TCRdb re-analysed the RT-PCR reads in MiXCR, keeping a single row per CDR3 protein. The table has about 610,000 distinct CDR3 sequences, approximately 14% seen once. Sequencing was performed on PBMCs from blood, taken about 12 days after vaccination. Receptors were obtained from a man aged 50-59 years who received an inactivated influenza vaccine. CDR3s include the opening cysteine and the closing phenylalanine or tryptophan. Each record gives: clone size, J gene, V gene, D gene, CDR3 protein, CDR3 DNA. A D gene is named only where the DNA matches it firmly. The size field is filled for only some rows; it gives once, few, many or a size class.

NA	TRBJ2-1	TRBV11-3	NA	CASSKGGPVPNEQFF	TGTGCCAGCAGCAAAGGAGGGCCGGTCCCTAATGAGCAGTTCTTC
NA	TRBJ2-1	TRBV30	TRBD2	CAWRAGTSDYNEQFF	TGTGCCTGGAGGGCCGGGACTAGCGACTACAATGAGCAGTTCTTC
few	TRBJ2-3	TRBV9	TRBD2	CASSVSAGDGTDTQYF	TGTGCCAGCAGCGTATCAGCGGGAGATGGCACAGATACGCAGTATTTT
NA	TRBJ2-4	TRBV7-2	NA	CASSDRGPKNIQYF	TGTGCCAGCAGCGACCGGGGGCCCAAAAACATTCAGTACTTC
NA	TRBJ2-7	TRBV7-2	NA	CASRASVYEQYF	TGTGCCAGCAGGGCTAGCGTTTACGAGCAGTACTTC
NA	TRBJ2-1	TRBV20-1	TRBD2	CSARDPRGGGDEQIF	TGCAGTGCTAGAGATCCGCGGGGGGGCGGGGATGAGCAGATCTTC
few	TRBJ2-5	TRBV6-1	TRBD1	CASGQRDRAETQYF	TGTGCCAGCGGCCAACGGGACAGGGCAGAGACCCAGTACTTC
NA	TRBJ2-1	TRBV9	NA	CASSATGTEGHEQFF	TGTGCCAGCAGTGCCACCGGGACTGAGGGCCATGAGCAGTTCTTC
NA	TRBJ2-5	TRBV10-3	NA	CAISEEPRETQYF	TGTGCCATCAGTGAAGAGCCTAGGGAGACCCAGTACTTC
NA	TRBJ2-7	TRBV28	TRBD2	CASSRTLAGGAYEQYF	TGTGCCAGCAGTAGGACCCTAGCGGGAGGGGCCTACGAGCAGTACTTC
NA	TRBJ2-1	TRBV5-1	NA	CASSDERTINEQFF	TGCGCCAGCAGCGATGAGCGCACGATCAATGAGCAGTTCTTC
NA	TRBJ1-2	TRBV14	NA	CASSKTDTWWYGYTF	TGTGCCAGCAGCAAGACGGACACCTGGTGGTATGGCTACACCTTC
NA	TRBJ2-2	TRBV6-2/TRBV6-3	NA	CASSYSTRVATGELFF	TGTGCCAGCAGTTACTCGACCAGGGTAGCCACCGGGGAGCTGTTTTTT
NA	TRBJ2-7	TRBV6-5	NA	CASSYSRGTYEQYF	TGTGCCAGCAGTTACTCCCGCGGGACCTACGAGCAGTACTTC
NA	TRBJ2-1	TRBV24-1	NA	CATSAGNEQFF	TGTGCCACCAGTGCAGGGAATGAGCAGTTCTTC
few	TRBJ2-7	TRBV7-6	TRBD1	CASSLGTGADYEQYF	TGTGCCAGCAGCTTAGGGACAGGGGCCGATTACGAGCAGTACTTC
NA	TRBJ2-7	TRBV5-1	TRBD1	CASSFMTGSYEQYF	TGCGCCAGCAGCTTCATGACAGGGAGCTACGAGCAGTACTTC
few	TRBJ2-3	TRBV20-1	NA	CSPTFTDTQYF	TGCAGCCCCACCTTCACAGATACGCAGTATTTT
many	TRBJ2-1	TRBV7-7	TRBD1	CASSSGQENNEQFF	TGTGCTAGCAGCTCCGGACAGGAGAACAATGAGCAGTTCTTC
few	TRBJ2-2	TRBV9	TRBD2	CASSVGSSGSGGELFF	TGTGCCAGCAGCGTAGGTTCTAGCGGGAGTGGTGGGGAGCTGTTTTTT
NA	TRBJ1-6	TRBV7-2	NA	CASSLGTGSPLHF	TGTGCCAGCAGCTTAGGGACGGGATCACCCCTCCACTTT
many	TRBJ2-1	TRBV29-1	TRBD2	CSATGSRESSYNEQFF	TGCAGCGCCACCGGGTCGCGGGAGAGCTCCTACAATGAGCAGTTCTTC
few	TRBJ2-3	TRBV7-3	NA	CASSFRPGPDYTQYF	TGTGCCAGCAGTTTTCGACCGGGTCCAGATTATACGCAGTATTTT
NA	TRBJ2-1	TRBV4-2	NA	CASSHLPGALGEDEQFF	TGTGCCAGCAGCCATCTCCCAGGGGCCCTTGGTGAGGATGAGCAGTTCTTC
few	TRBJ2-5	TRBV4-1	TRBD2	CASSQLGLGYETQYF	TGCGCCAGCAGCCAACTGGGACTAGGGTACGAGACCCAGTACTTC
NA	TRBJ2-7	TRBV20-1	NA	CSARGAGHFSYEQYF	TGCAGTGCTAGAGGCGCGGGACATTTCTCCTACGAGCAGTACTTC
NA	TRBJ1-1	TRBV3-1	TRBD1	CASSYGQGTTEAFF	TGTGCCAGCAGCTACGGACAGGGAACCACTGAAGCTTTCTTT
NA	TRBJ1-2	TRBV6-6	TRBD1	CASSLGLAGTGGGYTF	TGTGCCAGCAGCCTCGGGCTAGCCGGGACAGGTGGAGGCTACACCTTC
few	TRBJ2-5	TRBV14	TRBD2	CASSHRGLAGETQYF	TGTGCCAGCAGCCACCGGGGACTAGCGGGAGAGACCCAGTACTTC